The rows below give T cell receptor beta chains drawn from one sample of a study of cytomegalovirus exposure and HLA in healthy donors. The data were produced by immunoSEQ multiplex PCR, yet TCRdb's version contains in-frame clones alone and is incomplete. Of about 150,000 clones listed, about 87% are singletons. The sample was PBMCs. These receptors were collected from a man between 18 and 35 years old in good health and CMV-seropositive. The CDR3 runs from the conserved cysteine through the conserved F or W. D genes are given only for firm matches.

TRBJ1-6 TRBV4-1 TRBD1 CASSQVGGQGASPLHF
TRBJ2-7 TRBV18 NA CASSPGTGTRGEQYF
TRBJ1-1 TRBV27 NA CASSSSAGGVAEAFF
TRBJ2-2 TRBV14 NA CASSSSGYTGELFF
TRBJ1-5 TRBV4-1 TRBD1 CASGGTGNQPQHF
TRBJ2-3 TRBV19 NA CASSIFGGLTDTQYF
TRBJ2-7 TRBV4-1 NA CASSQVSGSSYYEQYF
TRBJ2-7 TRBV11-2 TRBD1 CASSSTTGNYEQYF
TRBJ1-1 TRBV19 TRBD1 CASMETGMNTEAFF
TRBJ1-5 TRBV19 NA CASSRGLRQPQHF
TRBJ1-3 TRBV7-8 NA CASSPQGNSGNTIYF
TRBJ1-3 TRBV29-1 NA CSVEKAGGTIYF
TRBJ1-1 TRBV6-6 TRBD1 CASSYSRGEAFF
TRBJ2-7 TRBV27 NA CASSQGYEGGEQYF
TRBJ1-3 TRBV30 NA CAWRLRGSGNTIYF
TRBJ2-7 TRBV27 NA CASGGSPSSYEQYF
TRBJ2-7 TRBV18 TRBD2 CASSSGGSSDEQYF
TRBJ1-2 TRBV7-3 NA CASSLAGAGYTF
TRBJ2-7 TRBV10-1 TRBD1 CASKPGQGWYEQYF
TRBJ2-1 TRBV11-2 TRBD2 CASSLDRGGYNEQFF
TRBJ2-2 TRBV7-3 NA CASSFFPGELFF
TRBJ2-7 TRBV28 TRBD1 CASSPGQGANEQYF
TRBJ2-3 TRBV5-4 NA CASSLAGATDTQYF
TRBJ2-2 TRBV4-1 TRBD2 CASSPRGLAGRTGELFF
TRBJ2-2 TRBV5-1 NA CASSLVLQVANTGELFF
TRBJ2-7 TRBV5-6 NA CASSLAGKSSYEQYF
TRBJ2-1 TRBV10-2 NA CASRPGGTNEQFF
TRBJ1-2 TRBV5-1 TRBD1 CASSPRTGANYGYTF
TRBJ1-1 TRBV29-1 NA CSVYQGNTEAFF
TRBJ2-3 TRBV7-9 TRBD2 CASSEREFPTDTQYF
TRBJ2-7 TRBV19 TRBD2 CASSDSGRAYEQYF
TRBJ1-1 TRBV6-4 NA CASSTGGEAREAFF
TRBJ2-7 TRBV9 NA CASSFGLDTYEQYF
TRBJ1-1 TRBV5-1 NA CASSARANTEAFF
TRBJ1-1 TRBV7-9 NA CASSLGWAPTREAFF
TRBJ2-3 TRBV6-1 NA CASSEEAAHTDTQYF
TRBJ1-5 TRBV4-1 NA CASSQQGSQPQHF